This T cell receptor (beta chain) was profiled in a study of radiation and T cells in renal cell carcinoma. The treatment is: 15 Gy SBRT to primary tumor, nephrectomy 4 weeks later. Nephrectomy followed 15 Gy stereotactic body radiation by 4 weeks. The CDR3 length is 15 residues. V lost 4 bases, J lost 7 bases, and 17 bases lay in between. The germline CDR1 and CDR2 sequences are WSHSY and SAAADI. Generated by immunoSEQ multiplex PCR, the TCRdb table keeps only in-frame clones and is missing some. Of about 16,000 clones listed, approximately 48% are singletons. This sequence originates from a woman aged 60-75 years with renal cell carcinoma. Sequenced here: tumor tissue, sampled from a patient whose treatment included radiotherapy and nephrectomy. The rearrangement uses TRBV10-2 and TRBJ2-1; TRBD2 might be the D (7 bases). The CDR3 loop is CASSGGGRIENEQFF. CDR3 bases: TGCGCCAGCAGTGGCGGGGGCAGGATTGAAAATGAGCAGTTCTTC.